A selection of T cell receptor beta chains follows, all from one sample in a study of T cells after yellow fever vaccination. TCRdb re-derived calls from the 5' RACE reads in MiXCR, one entry per CDR3 protein. The repertoire includes under 250,000 distinct CDR3 sequences, less than 9% of them detected once, and roughly 0.93% sits in the top ten. The sequencing used CD4+ T cells sorted from PBMCs, collected 15 days after the yellow fever booster vaccination. These receptors originate from a man aged 25 to 40 who received the YFV17D yellow fever vaccine. Each CDR3 is given with its conserved first and last residue. D genes are given only for firm matches. Size is stated for part of the rows, as once, few or many counts, or as a class when the clone is expanded.

DNA: TGTGCCACCAGCACCTCGCTCCGTGGGTGGTTCTTC
CDR3: CATSTSLRGWFF
J: TRBJ2-1
D: .
V: TRBV15
size: many

DNA: TGCGCCAGCAGCTTGGCCGCACAGGTTACGCAGTATTTT
CDR3: CASSLAAQVTQYF
J: TRBJ2-3
D: .
V: TRBV5-1
size: many

DNA: TGCAGTGCCCCTCCTTGGGGGGACCGCACAGATACGCAGTATTTT
CDR3: CSAPPWGDRTDTQYF
J: TRBJ2-3
D: .
V: TRBV20-1
size: few

DNA: TGTGCCAGCAGTCGATCCACCGGGACGGCCCAAAACGCCCAGTACTTC
CDR3: CASSRSTGTAQNAQYF
J: TRBJ2-5
D: .
V: TRBV11-2
size: many

DNA: TGTGCCAGCAGTGCCCTCCTCCCAGCAGGCACAGATACGCAGTATTTT
CDR3: CASSALLPAGTDTQYF
J: TRBJ2-3
D: .
V: TRBV6-1
size: few

DNA: TGCGCCAGCAGCCAAGATACGGGCCTCTACGAGCAGTACTTC
CDR3: CASSQDTGLYEQYF
J: TRBJ2-7
D: .
V: TRBV4-3
size: few

DNA: TGTGCCAGCAGTGCACGAGTCCGGGGAGAAGCTTTCTTT
CDR3: CASSARVRGEAFF
J: TRBJ1-1
D: .
V: TRBV12-3/TRBV12-4
size: many

DNA: TGCGCCAGCAGCCTCGGGCTCGATACGCAGTATTTT
CDR3: CASSLGLDTQYF
J: TRBJ2-3
D: .
V: TRBV4-3
size: .

DNA: TGTGCCGGGGGACCCCACACCGGGGAGCTGTTTTTT
CDR3: CAGGPHTGELFF
J: TRBJ2-2
D: .
V: TRBV25-1
size: few

DNA: TGTGCCAGCAGTCAGACTAGCTATGACGATACGCAGTATTTT
CDR3: CASSQTSYDDTQYF
J: TRBJ2-3
D: TRBD2
V: TRBV6-1
size: .

DNA: TGTGCCAGCAGCTTGGCCGGGTCGAACCAAGAGACCCAGTACTTC
CDR3: CASSLAGSNQETQYF
J: TRBJ2-5
D: .
V: TRBV5-4
size: .

DNA: TGTGCCAGCAGCTCCGACCCGGGCCCCACAGATACGCAGTATTTT
CDR3: CASSSDPGPTDTQYF
J: TRBJ2-3
D: .
V: TRBV5-4
size: .

DNA: TGCAGTGCTAGACTAGCGGGAGCCCTGTACAATGAGCAGTTCTTC
CDR3: CSARLAGALYNEQFF
J: TRBJ2-1
D: TRBD2
V: TRBV20-1
size: few

DNA: TGTGCCAGCAGTCAACCAGGGACTAGCGGGAGTGGGGATGAGCAGTTCTTC
CDR3: CASSQPGTSGSGDEQFF
J: TRBJ2-1
D: TRBD2
V: TRBV6-2/TRBV6-3
size: few

DNA: TGCAGTGCTAGAGATGGGCGGGAGCCTATGTTTCACGAGCAGTACTTC
CDR3: CSARDGREPMFHEQYF
J: TRBJ2-7
D: TRBD2
V: TRBV20-1
size: few

DNA: TGTGCCAGCAGCGAACCGGGACAGGGCAACGAGCAGTACTTC
CDR3: CASSEPGQGNEQYF
J: TRBJ2-7
D: TRBD1
V: TRBV6-1
size: many

DNA: TGTGCCAGCAGTGAGATACGACAGAGCTCCTACGAGCAGTACTTC
CDR3: CASSEIRQSSYEQYF
J: TRBJ2-7
D: .
V: TRBV25-1
size: .

DNA: TGCAGTGCTTTACCGGGACTAGGAATCGACCAGTACTTC
CDR3: CSALPGLGIDQYF
J: TRBJ2-5
D: TRBD2
V: TRBV20-1
size: .

DNA: TGTGCCAGATTTGATGGGCAGGGGGCCCAGCGAGAGACCCAGTACTTC
CDR3: CARFDGQGAQRETQYF
J: TRBJ2-5
D: TRBD1
V: TRBV6-1
size: few

DNA: TGTGCCAGCACCCCAGGGGCCGAGAATGGAAACACCATATATTTT
CDR3: CASTPGAENGNTIYF
J: TRBJ1-3
D: .
V: TRBV7-8
size: .

DNA: TGTGCCAGCTCAACCGGGACTAGCGGGAACAATGAGCAGTTCTTC
CDR3: CASSTGTSGNNEQFF
J: TRBJ2-1
D: TRBD2
V: TRBV18
size: many

DNA: TGTGCCAGCAGCTTAGCTGAAAGGGGGCCAGGCACAGATACGCAGTATTTT
CDR3: CASSLAERGPGTDTQYF
J: TRBJ2-3
D: TRBD1
V: TRBV7-2
size: few

DNA: TGTGCCAGCACCAGCCGGGGGGATACTGAAGCTTTCTTT
CDR3: CASTSRGDTEAFF
J: TRBJ1-1
D: .
V: TRBV21-1
size: .

DNA: TGCGCCAGCGCGCCCGGGGCGGGAGGGACAGATACGCAGTATTTT
CDR3: CASAPGAGGTDTQYF
J: TRBJ2-3
D: TRBD2
V: TRBV5-1
size: few

DNA: TGTGCCAGCAGCCACAGTGAGTTACGGCGCTTTTACAATGAGCAGTTCTTC
CDR3: CASSHSELRRFYNEQFF
J: TRBJ2-1
D: .
V: TRBV3-1
size: .

DNA: TGTGCCAGCAAACTAGCGCCGTTGTTAGATACGCAGTATTTT
CDR3: CASKLAPLLDTQYF
J: TRBJ2-3
D: TRBD2
V: TRBV11-2
size: .

DNA: TGTGCCAGCAAGGGGACAGCCTCGACCCTCCACTTT
CDR3: CASKGTASTLHF
J: TRBJ1-6
D: TRBD1
V: TRBV5-5
size: many

DNA: TGTGCCACCAGGGGGGCATTAGGGCTAGCAGATACGCAGTATTTT
CDR3: CATRGALGLADTQYF
J: TRBJ2-3
D: .
V: TRBV15
size: .

DNA: TGTGCCAGCTGGTGGGGACTAGCGGGAGGGAGCCCGCAGTTCTTC
CDR3: CASWWGLAGGSPQFF
J: TRBJ2-1
D: TRBD2
V: TRBV12-3/TRBV12-4
size: few

DNA: TGTGCCAGCAGCTTATATAGCGGGAGTAATGAGCAGTTCTTC
CDR3: CASSLYSGSNEQFF
J: TRBJ2-1
D: TRBD2
V: TRBV5-4
size: few

DNA: TGCAGCGCCATGACTAGCGGGAACGTTGAGCAGTTCTTC
CDR3: CSAMTSGNVEQFF
J: TRBJ2-1
D: TRBD2
V: TRBV29-1
size: few

DNA: TGCAGTGCTAGATCCGGTTCGAGCCAGCTAGGGACCCAGTACTTC
CDR3: CSARSGSSQLGTQYF
J: TRBJ2-5
D: .
V: TRBV20-1
size: .

DNA: TGCAGCGTTGTTGGGGCAGCAACTAATGAAAAACTGTTTTTT
CDR3: CSVVGAATNEKLFF
J: TRBJ1-4
D: .
V: TRBV29-1
size: many

DNA: TGTGCCAGCTCACAGGCGCCTGCAGGGGGCACTAATTCACCCCTCCACTTT
CDR3: CASSQAPAGGTNSPLHF
J: TRBJ1-6
D: TRBD1
V: TRBV18
size: few

DNA: TGTGCCAGCAGTGTAGCGGGAGTGGTGGGGACCCAGTACTTC
CDR3: CASSVAGVVGTQYF
J: TRBJ2-5
D: TRBD2
V: TRBV12-3/TRBV12-4
size: many

DNA: TGCAGCGTTGGGGAGTATGGCTACACCTTC
CDR3: CSVGEYGYTF
J: TRBJ1-2
D: .
V: TRBV29-1
size: .

DNA: TGTGCCAGCAGTCATGGAGGACAGGGGGCAATTTCGGGTCAGCCCCAGCATTTT
CDR3: CASSHGGQGAISGQPQHF
J: TRBJ1-5
D: TRBD1
V: TRBV12-3/TRBV12-4
size: many

DNA: TGCAGTGCTAGCCCAGCCACTTCCTACAATGAGCAGTTCTTC
CDR3: CSASPATSYNEQFF
J: TRBJ2-1
D: .
V: TRBV20-1
size: few

DNA: TGTGCCAGCAGCCCCGGGCAGGGAAGGACCGGGGAGCTGTTTTTT
CDR3: CASSPGQGRTGELFF
J: TRBJ2-2
D: .
V: TRBV11-2
size: .

DNA: TGTGCCAGCAGCGCCACGAAGGGGCACACCGGGGAGCTGTTTTTT
CDR3: CASSATKGHTGELFF
J: TRBJ2-2
D: .
V: TRBV5-6
size: .

DNA: TGTGCCACCAGTGATTCTAGGAATCGCCAAGATACGCAGTATTTT
CDR3: CATSDSRNRQDTQYF
J: TRBJ2-3
D: .
V: TRBV24-1
size: few

DNA: TGTGCCAGCAGTTACGTTGAGCGGGAGTGGGTCACAGATACGCAGTATTTT
CDR3: CASSYVEREWVTDTQYF
J: TRBJ2-3
D: TRBD2
V: TRBV6-8
size: few